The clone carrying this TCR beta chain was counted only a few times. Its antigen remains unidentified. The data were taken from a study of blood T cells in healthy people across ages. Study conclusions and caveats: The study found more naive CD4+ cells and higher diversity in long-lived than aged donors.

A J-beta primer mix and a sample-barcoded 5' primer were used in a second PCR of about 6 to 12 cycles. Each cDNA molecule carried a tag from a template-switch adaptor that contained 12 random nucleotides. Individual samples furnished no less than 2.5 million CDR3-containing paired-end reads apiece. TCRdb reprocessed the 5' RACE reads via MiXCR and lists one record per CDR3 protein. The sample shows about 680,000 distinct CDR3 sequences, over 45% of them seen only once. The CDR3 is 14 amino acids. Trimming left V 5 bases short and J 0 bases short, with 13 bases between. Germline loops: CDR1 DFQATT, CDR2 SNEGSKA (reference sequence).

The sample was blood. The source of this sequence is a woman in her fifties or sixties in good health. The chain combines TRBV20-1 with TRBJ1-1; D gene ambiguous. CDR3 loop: CSAPSAEVNTEAFF. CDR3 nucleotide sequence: TGCAGTGCTCCCTCGGCCGAGGTGAACACTGAAGCTTTCTTT.